This TCR beta chain was obtained from a study of immune characterization of retroperitoneal liposarcoma. Germline V lookup: CDR1 MNHEY, CDR2 SMNVEV (reference sequence). V gave up 2 bases and J gave up 1 base, with 10 bases separating them. The CDR3 consists of 15 residues. TCRdb reprocessed the PCR reads via MiXCR and lists one record per CDR3 protein. The sample holds about 10,000 distinct CDR3 sequences, about 25% seen once. This clonotype ranks as medium-sized. The genes are TRBV27 and TRBJ2-3; D unresolved. The sequenced material came from blood. The sequence came from a male donor with retroperitoneal liposarcoma. The CDR3 DNA follows: TGTGCCAGCAGTTTAAACCCTCCCGGCACAGATACGCAGTATTTT. Its protein is CASSLNPPGTDTQYF.